The T cell receptor (beta chain) under discussion was sequenced for a study of shared clonotypes between healthy human individuals. This clone appeared a single time. V dropped 3 bases and J dropped 3; count of bases not matched to a gene: 3. The length of the CDR3 is 14 residues. CDR1 and CDR2 from the germline V gene are SGHDT and YYEEEE. The table came from immunoSEQ multiplex PCR; TCRdb's copy has only in-frame clones and leaves some out. The table has 2 million to 3 million clones, around 90% seen once; the top ten hold 0.11% to 0.15%. This sequence was found in a man aged 18 to 29 in good health. This chain joins TRBV5-6 and TRBJ1-3, with 7 bases fitting TRBD1. The sequencing input was naive CD4+ T cells sorted from blood. Subset noted: CD45RA+ positively selected. The CDR3 nucleotides are TGTGCCAGCAGCTGGGACAGACTTGGAAACACCATATATTTT. It encodes CASSWDRLGNTIYF.